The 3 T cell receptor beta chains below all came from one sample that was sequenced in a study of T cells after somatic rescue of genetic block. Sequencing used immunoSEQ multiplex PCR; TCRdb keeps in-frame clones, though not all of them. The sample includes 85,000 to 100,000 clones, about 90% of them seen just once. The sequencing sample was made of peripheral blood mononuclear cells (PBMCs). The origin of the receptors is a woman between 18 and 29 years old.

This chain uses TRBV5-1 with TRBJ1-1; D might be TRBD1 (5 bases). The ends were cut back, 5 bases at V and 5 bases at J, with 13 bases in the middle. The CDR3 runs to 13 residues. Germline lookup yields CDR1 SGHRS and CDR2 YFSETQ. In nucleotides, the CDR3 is TGCGCCAGCAGGGGGGATCCGGAGACTGAAGCTTTCTTT. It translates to CASRGDPETEAFF.

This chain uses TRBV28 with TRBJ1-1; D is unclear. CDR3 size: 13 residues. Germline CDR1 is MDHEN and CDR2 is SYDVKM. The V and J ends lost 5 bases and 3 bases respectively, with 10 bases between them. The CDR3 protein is CASSDTGHTEAFF. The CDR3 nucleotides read TGTGCCAGCAGTGACACTGGGCACACTGAAGCTTTCTTT.

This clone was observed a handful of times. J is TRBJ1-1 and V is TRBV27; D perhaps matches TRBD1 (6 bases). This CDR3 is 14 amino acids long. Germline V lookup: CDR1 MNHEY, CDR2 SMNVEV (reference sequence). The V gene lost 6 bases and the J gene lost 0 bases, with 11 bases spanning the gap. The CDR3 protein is CASSMGQLNTEAFF. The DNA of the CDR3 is TGTGCCAGCAGCATGGGACAATTGAACACTGAAGCTTTCTTT.